The 20 T cell receptor beta chains given below trace back to one sample, sequenced in a study of beta chain features in type 1 diabetes. Since all of the isolated RNA was reverse transcribed, expressed TCRB transcripts were what got sequenced. Assay used: immunoSEQ multiplex PCR; TCRdb lists only in-frame clones, some missing. The data hold approximately 280,000 clones, with over 14% observed a single time. Their target antigens are unknown. General study results and limits: Shortening of TCRB CDR3s, moderate but significant, appeared in all four CD4+ subsets of Type 1 diabetes patients.

Material: naive CD4+ T cells from blood. The receptor set was obtained from a young man with type 1 diabetes.

The V and J genes are TRBV28 and TRBJ1-5; 8 nucleotides line up with TRBD1. J gave up 4 bases and V 4 bases, and 3 bases lay outside the gene matches. Germline-derived CDR1 and CDR2 are MDHEN and SYDVKM. This CDR3 has 14 amino acids. CDR3 amino acids: CASSSRGRNQPQHF. DNA for the CDR3: TGTGCCAGCAGTTCCAGGGGGCGTAATCAGCCCCAGCATTTT.

This clone was counted between two and nine times. V and J are TRBV5-1 and TRBJ2-1; 8 bases map to TRBD2. The V gene's germline CDR1 is SGHRS and CDR2 YFSETQ. The CDR3 loop spans 16 amino acids. V shed 2 bases, J shed 1 base, and the junction held 5 bases outside the gene matches. The CDR3 nucleotides read TGCGCCAGCAGCTTCATAGCGGGGACGTCCTACAATGAGCAGTTCTTC. Translating it yields CASSFIAGTSYNEQFF.

This clone was observed a handful of times. The chain is built from TRBV5-1 and TRBJ2-1; tentative D call: TRBD2 (6 bases). The V end was cut by 2 bases, the J end by 8 bases, with 17 bases between. The CDR3 length is 15 residues. CDR1 and CDR2 from the germline V gene are SGHRS and YFSETQ. The CDR3 reads CASSFNGVGGDEQFF. The CDR3 bases are TGCGCCAGCAGCTTCAATGGGGTAGGAGGGGATGAGCAGTTCTTC.

This clone was seen more than once but under ten times. The V gene is TRBV7-2, the J gene TRBJ2-1, with D tentatively TRBD2 (5 bases). In germline, CDR1 is SGHTA, CDR2 FQGNSA. The CDR3 sequence is 14 residues long. Trimming removed 5 bases at V and 6 bases at J, with 14 bases between. DNA of the CDR3: TGTGCCAGCAGCCAGGACTCCGCAAGCAATGAGCAGTTCTTC. It specifies CASSQDSASNEQFF.

This clone has a handful of counts. The chain combines TRBV5-4 with TRBJ2-1; D perhaps matches TRBD2 (6 bases). Trimming stripped 4 bases from V and 8 bases from J, with 25 bases between. This CDR3 spans 17 amino acids. Looked up from germline, CDR1 is SGHNT and CDR2 is YYREEE (reference sequence). The CDR3 loop is CASSPGRQMELIDEQFF. The CDR3 coding sequence is TGTGCCAGCAGCCCAGGGAGGCAGATGGAGCTGATCGATGAGCAGTTCTTC.

V is TRBV7-2 and J is TRBJ2-5; perhaps TRBD1 as D (8 bases). Trimming removed 2 bases at V and 5 bases at J, with 15 bases between. This CDR3 is 15 amino acids long. Germline V gives CDR1 SGHTA, CDR2 FQGNSA. The CDR3 reads CASSLMTGEGETQYF. CDR3 nucleotides: TGTGCCAGCAGCTTAATGACAGGGGAGGGTGAGACCCAGTACTTC.

This clone was seen more than once but under ten times. This chain joins TRBV6-5 and TRBJ2-7; TRBD1 might be the D (6 bases). Germline V gene data show CDR1 as MNHEY and CDR2 as SVGAGI. The CDR3 runs 14 residues. Between the trimmed V and J ends, which lost 6 bases and 3 bases, there was a span of 15 bases. The DNA for the CDR3 is TGTGCCAGCAGCCAGAGGACAGACGGCTACGAGCAGTACTTC. Its protein is CASSQRTDGYEQYF.

This clone has just one count. This chain links TRBV5-1 with TRBJ2-2, with no clear D. From germline, CDR1 is SGHRS and CDR2 YFSETQ. The CDR3 sequence is 15 residues long. Trimming took 1 base from V and 1 from J, leaving 8 bases between them. CDR3 loop: CASSLPQKNTGELFF. CDR3 nucleotide sequence: TGCGCCAGCAGCTTGCCCCAGAAGAACACCGGGGAGCTGTTTTTT.

This clone was seen a handful of times. The chain has TRBV5-1 and TRBJ1-1; 8 bases fit TRBD1. The germline V gene has CDR1 SGHRS and CDR2 YFSETQ. The trim removed 4 bases at V and 7 bases at J, leaving 0 bases unmatched. CDR3 length: 11 amino acids. As DNA, the CDR3 is TGCGCCAGCAGCGGACAGGGTGAAGCTTTCTTT. Amino acid sequence: CASSGQGEAFF.

J is TRBJ2-1 and V is TRBV10-3; 7 bases are shared with TRBD2. Unmatched junction bases numbered 11, after V lost 10 bases and J lost 5 bases. CDR3 length: 14 amino acids. Germline assignment: CDR1 ENHRY and CDR2 SYGVKD. DNA for the CDR3: TGTGCCAACGCGGGGCGGGGGTCAGACAATGAGCAGTTCTTC. Amino acids: CANAGRGSDNEQFF.

This clone was counted between two and nine times. The V gene is TRBV7-9, the J gene TRBJ2-3; possible D gene TRBD2, 5 bases. V lost 5 bases and J lost 6, with 15 bases in between. The length of the CDR3 is 14 residues. Germline V CDR1 and CDR2: SEHNR, FQNEAQ (reference sequence). The chain's CDR3 is CASSPPRWRDTQYF. The CDR3 coding sequence is TGTGCCAGCAGCCCCCCTCGTTGGAGGGATACGCAGTATTTT.

This clone has more than one count but fewer than ten. Other nucleotide sequences from this sample produce the same CDR3. This chain links TRBV5-1 with TRBJ2-3; TRBD1 matches at 7 bases. Trimming took 2 bases from V and 4 from J; bases not matched to a gene: 4. CDR3 length: 14 amino acids. From germline, CDR1 is SGHRS and CDR2 YFSETQ. In DNA form, the CDR3 reads TGCGCCAGCAGCTTACGACAGGGCCCAGATACGCAGTATTTT. Translated: CASSLRQGPDTQYF.

This chain connects TRBV7-2 to TRBJ2-1; 7 positions agree with TRBD2. The CDR3 has 14 amino acids. J was trimmed by 7 bases and V by 7 bases; bases with no gene match: 10. Germline CDR1 is SGHTA and CDR2 is FQGNSA. Here the CDR3 reads CASKARRELNEQFF. The CDR3 region has the DNA TGTGCCAGCAAGGCGCGGCGGGAGCTGAATGAGCAGTTCTTC.

This sequence joins TRBV30 and TRBJ2-1; 8 nucleotides agree with TRBD1. The CDR3 has 16 residues. Germline CDR1 reads GTSNPN; CDR2 reads SVGIG (reference sequence). V was clipped by 2 bases and J by 2 bases; unmatched bases: 8. The CDR3 region is CAWSPTGASPYNEQFF. The DNA of the CDR3 is TGTGCCTGGAGTCCGACAGGGGCGTCTCCCTACAATGAGCAGTTCTTC.

This CDR3 reads CASSLSGGRETQYF. DNA of the CDR3: TGTGCCAGCAGCCTTTCGGGGGGGAGAGAGACCCAGTACTTC. J is TRBJ2-5 and V is TRBV9, with 8 bases fitting TRBD2. The CDR3 runs 14 residues. Per the germline V gene, CDR1 is SGDLS and CDR2 is YYNGEE. The V segment lost 4 bases and the J segment 4 bases; nucleotides outside the gene matches: 6.

This clone was seen only a few times. The chain is built from TRBV6-6 and TRBJ1-1; no reliable D call. V was clipped by 1 base and J by 5 bases, with 8 bases between them. Germline assignment: CDR1 MNHNY and CDR2 SVGAGI (reference sequence). The CDR3 extends over 13 amino acids. CDR3 bases: TGTGCCAGCAGTTACTTGGAGCGGACTGAAGCTTTCTTT. It codes for CASSYLERTEAFF.

This clone was seen more than once but under ten times. The junction departs from the called germline gene at one end, perhaps through a read error. The J gene is TRBJ1-3, the V gene TRBV7-9; the match to TRBD1 covers 7 bases. CDR1 is SEHNR and CDR2 is FQNEAQ in the germline V gene (reference sequence). CDR3 length: 11 amino acids. For the CDR3, the DNA is TGTGCCAGCAGTCGGGACAGTGGGAGGCATTTT. Its protein product is CASSRDSGRHF.

The chain is built from TRBV23-1 and TRBJ1-5; 9 bases map to TRBD1. TRBV23-1 is annotated as an ORF whose role is uncertain. There are 15 residues in the CDR3. The J segment lost 5 bases and the V segment lost 3 bases, leaving 5 bases of the junction unmatched. CDR3 nucleotides: TGCGCCAGCAGTCACTACGGACAGGGGTATCAGCCCCAGCATTTT. It yields the protein CASSHYGQGYQPQHF.

This rearrangement joins TRBV7-9 to TRBJ1-1; no reliable D call. Germline loops: CDR1 SEHNR, CDR2 FQNEAQ (reference sequence). The V gene lost 1 base and the J gene lost 1 base, with 7 bases spanning the gap. This CDR3 is built from 14 residues. In DNA, the CDR3 is TGTGCCAGCAGCTTAGACAGCTGGAACACTGAAGCTTTCTTT. It is translated as CASSLDSWNTEAFF.

This clone was observed a handful of times. The rearrangement joins TRBV5-1 to TRBJ2-7; 10 bases map to TRBD1. The CDR3 runs 14 residues. J gave up 5 bases and V 2 bases, and 4 bases lay outside the gene matches. Germline assignment: CDR1 SGHRS and CDR2 YFSETQ. This CDR3 is CASSFWTGGNEQYF. The CDR3, as DNA: TGCGCCAGCAGCTTTTGGACAGGGGGTAACGAGCAGTACTTC. Supplemented by reference TRBV5-1 and TRBJ2-7, the full variable domain reads KAGVTQTPRYLIKTRGQQVTLSCSPISGHRSVSWYQQTPGQGLQFLFEYFSETQRNKGNFPGRFSGRQFSNSRSEMNVSTLELGDSALYLCASSFWTGGNEQYFGPGTRLTVT.